This is a list of T cell receptor beta chains from one sample in a study of blood T cell repertoires in COVID-19. The repertoire was sequenced with immunoSEQ multiplex PCR; TCRdb's copy has only in-frame clones and lacks some. In the table there are about 100,000 clones, about 80% of which are singletons. Sample: peripheral blood. These TCRs come from a human donor in a cohort sampled during active COVID-19. Both conserved end residues are part of each CDR3. A D gene is named only where the DNA matches it firmly. Part of the rows lack a size; the others show once, few, many or a class for expanded clones.

J: TRBJ1-1
D: TRBD1
V: TRBV5-5
size: -
DNA: TGTGCCAGCAGCCTCCGACAGGGTGGAGGCGACACTGAAGCTTTCTTT
CDR3: CASSLRQGGGDTEAFF

J: TRBJ1-6
D: -
V: TRBV3-1/TRBV3-2
size: -
DNA: TGTGCCAGCAGCTTCCGACATAATAATTCACCCCTCCACTTT
CDR3: CASSFRHNNSPLHF

J: TRBJ2-3
D: TRBD1
V: TRBV7-3
size: -
DNA: TGTGCCAGCAGCGCACTAGGGACAGGGGCTGGAGATACGCAGTATTTT
CDR3: CASSALGTGAGDTQYF

J: TRBJ2-7
D: -
V: TRBV10-2
size: few
DNA: TGCGCCAGCAGTGAGTCGAGGAATAGCGAGCAGTACTTC
CDR3: CASSESRNSEQYF

J: TRBJ2-7
D: TRBD1
V: TRBV6-5
size: -
DNA: TGTGCCAGCAGTACAGGGGCTTCGTACTACGAGCAGTACTTC
CDR3: CASSTGASYYEQYF

J: TRBJ1-1
D: -
V: TRBV10-1
size: -
DNA: TGCGCCAGCAGTGAAGGGGGGAACACTGAAGCTTTCTTT
CDR3: CASSEGGNTEAFF

J: TRBJ2-1
D: -
V: TRBV5-4
size: -
DNA: TGTGCCAGCAGCTTGATATCTACTAATGAGCAGTTCTTC
CDR3: CASSLISTNEQFF

J: TRBJ2-2
D: TRBD2
V: TRBV7-9
size: -
DNA: TGTGCCAGCAGCTCAGCGGGAGCGTGGGCCGGGGAGCTGTTTTTT
CDR3: CASSSAGAWAGELFF

J: TRBJ2-2
D: TRBD2
V: TRBV11-2
size: -
DNA: TGTGCCAGCAGCTCTCTAGCGGGGGGTCTCCCCGGGGAGCTGTTTTTT
CDR3: CASSSLAGGLPGELFF

J: TRBJ1-5
D: TRBD1
V: TRBV19
size: once
DNA: TGTGCCAGTAGGGCCGGGACAGCTTATAGCAATCAGCCCCAGCATTTT
CDR3: CASRAGTAYSNQPQHF

J: TRBJ2-7
D: -
V: TRBV28
size: -
DNA: TGTGCCAGCAGTGCCCCGACTAGGGGCTTCTCCTACGAGCAGTACTTC
CDR3: CASSAPTRGFSYEQYF

J: TRBJ2-7
D: -
V: TRBV5-1
size: -
DNA: TGCGCCAGCAGCTTGGTTCAGGGAGGACCCTACGAGCAGTACTTC
CDR3: CASSLVQGGPYEQYF

J: TRBJ2-5
D: -
V: TRBV28
size: -
DNA: TGTGCCAGCAGTTTATATAGGGGGCAAGAGACCCAGTACTTC
CDR3: CASSLYRGQETQYF

J: TRBJ1-5
D: TRBD1
V: TRBV2
size: few
DNA: TGTGCCAGCAGTGCGGGACAGGGGTTGAGCAATCAGCCCCAGCATTTT
CDR3: CASSAGQGLSNQPQHF

J: TRBJ2-2
D: -
V: TRBV12-3/TRBV12-4
size: -
DNA: TGTGCCAGCAGCCGCGAGTTGTCCGGGGAGCTGTTTTTT
CDR3: CASSRELSGELFF

J: TRBJ2-1
D: TRBD1
V: TRBV29-1
size: -
DNA: TGCAGCGTCTCTCGAGGGACAGATTACAATGAGCAGTTCTTC
CDR3: CSVSRGTDYNEQFF

J: TRBJ2-2
D: -
V: TRBV18
size: -
DNA: TGTGCCAGCTCACTCCAGGGGACCGCGAACACCGGGGAGCTGTTTTTT
CDR3: CASSLQGTANTGELFF

J: TRBJ1-1
D: TRBD1
V: TRBV27
size: -
DNA: TGTGCCAGCAGTTTATCGGGCTACAGGGGGCAATCATGGAACACTGAAGCTTTCTTT
CDR3: CASSLSGYRGQSWNTEAFF

J: TRBJ2-2
D: TRBD2
V: TRBV7-9
size: -
DNA: TGTGCCAGCAGCTTCGCTAGCGGGAGAGGAACCGGGGAGCTGTTTTTT
CDR3: CASSFASGRGTGELFF

J: TRBJ1-2
D: -
V: TRBV6-1
size: -
DNA: TGTGCCAGCAGTGAACAGGGGACGAGTGGTGGCTACACCTTC
CDR3: CASSEQGTSGGYTF

J: TRBJ1-3
D: TRBD1
V: TRBV18
size: -
DNA: TGTGCCAGCTCACCAGTGACAGGGGGCTCTGGAAACACCATATATTTT
CDR3: CASSPVTGGSGNTIYF

J: TRBJ1-2
D: TRBD1
V: TRBV28
size: -
DNA: TGTGCCAGCAGTTCGACAGGGGGCCTTCCGTCTGGCTATGGCTACACCTTC
CDR3: CASSSTGGLPSGYGYTF

J: TRBJ2-7
D: -
V: TRBV5-1
size: -
DNA: TGCGCCAGCAGCTTGGCCTCGGGAACGAGCTCCTACGAGCAGTACTTC
CDR3: CASSLASGTSSYEQYF

J: TRBJ1-5
D: -
V: TRBV24-1
size: -
DNA: TGTGCCACCAGTGATACTTCTAGCAATCAGCCCCAGCATTTT
CDR3: CATSDTSSNQPQHF

J: TRBJ2-3
D: TRBD2
V: TRBV19
size: -
DNA: TGTGCCAGTAGGACGACTAGCGGGGGTTCGGATACGCAGTATTTT
CDR3: CASRTTSGGSDTQYF

J: TRBJ1-2
D: -
V: TRBV12-3/TRBV12-4
size: few
DNA: TGTGCCAGCAGTTTATTCAGCAGGGCGTGGACCTTC
CDR3: CASSLFSRAWTF

J: TRBJ2-1
D: TRBD2
V: TRBV19
size: -
DNA: TGTGCCAGTAGTATACGGACTAGCGGGACCACCTACAATGAGCAGTTCTTC
CDR3: CASSIRTSGTTYNEQFF

J: TRBJ1-2
D: TRBD1
V: TRBV28
size: -
DNA: TGTGCCAGCAGTTTTCGGGACAGGGGCGGCTACACCTTC
CDR3: CASSFRDRGGYTF

J: TRBJ1-2
D: -
V: TRBV5-5
size: -
DNA: TGTGCCAGCAGCTTGGAGGGAGCCACTCCCCCCTATGGCTACACCTTC
CDR3: CASSLEGATPPYGYTF

J: TRBJ2-3
D: TRBD2
V: TRBV28
size: -
DNA: TGTGCCAGCAGTATCGGACTAGCGGGAGGGCAATACACAGATACGCAGTATTTT
CDR3: CASSIGLAGGQYTDTQYF

J: TRBJ2-7
D: TRBD1
V: TRBV14
size: -
DNA: TGTGCCAGCAGCCAACGGGGACAGGGAACCTACGAGCAGTACTTC
CDR3: CASSQRGQGTYEQYF

J: TRBJ1-5
D: -
V: TRBV10-3
size: -
DNA: TGTGCCACAGGTACAGACAGCTATCAGCCCCAGCATTTT
CDR3: CATGTDSYQPQHF

J: TRBJ2-1
D: -
V: TRBV6-5
size: -
DNA: TGTGCCAGCAGTTACTCGACCCAGGGGCGGCCCAGTGAGCAGTTCTTC
CDR3: CASSYSTQGRPSEQFF

J: TRBJ1-4
D: TRBD1
V: TRBV11-2
size: -
DNA: TGTGCCAGCAGCCTCTCTTCCGGGACAGGGAGGAAAAAACTGTTTTTT
CDR3: CASSLSSGTGRKKLFF

J: TRBJ2-5
D: TRBD1
V: TRBV28
size: -
DNA: TGTGCCAGCAGATCGACAGGGGGCGTGTGGGTGACCCAGTACTTC
CDR3: CASRSTGGVWVTQYF

J: TRBJ2-1
D: -
V: TRBV12-3/TRBV12-4
size: -
DNA: TGTGCCAGCAGTTCGACAGCTAATGAGCAGTTCTTC
CDR3: CASSSTANEQFF

J: TRBJ1-4
D: TRBD1
V: TRBV30
size: -
DNA: TGTGCCTGGAGTGTACGCGGGACAGGGTCCGAAAAACTGTTTTTT
CDR3: CAWSVRGTGSEKLFF

J: TRBJ1-6
D: -
V: TRBV3-1/TRBV3-2
size: -
DNA: TGTGCCAGCAGCCAAGATGCGGGTACGAGTAATTCACCCCTCCACTTT
CDR3: CASSQDAGTSNSPLHF

J: TRBJ1-2
D: -
V: TRBV5-6
size: -
DNA: TGTGCCAGCAGCTTTCCGGGCAGGGCAGGGTATGGCTACACCTTC
CDR3: CASSFPGRAGYGYTF

J: TRBJ2-3
D: TRBD2
V: TRBV13
size: -
DNA: TGTGCCACAAAAATTGGGCTAGCGGGAGGCACTAGCACAGATACGCAGTATTTT
CDR3: CATKIGLAGGTSTDTQYF

J: TRBJ2-5
D: TRBD2
V: TRBV9
size: -
DNA: TGTGCCAGCAGCGTAGGGGACTACCGGGAGAAGACCCAGTACTTC
CDR3: CASSVGDYREKTQYF

J: TRBJ2-2
D: -
V: TRBV10-1
size: medium-sized
DNA: TGCGCCAGCACGGGCGGGGAGCTGTTTTTT
CDR3: CASTGGELFF

J: TRBJ2-1
D: -
V: TRBV15
size: once
DNA: TGTGCCACCAGCAGAGGGGGCGTCTACAATGAGCAGTTCTTC
CDR3: CATSRGGVYNEQFF

J: TRBJ2-2
D: -
V: TRBV4-1
size: -
DNA: TGCGCCAGCAGCCAAGAAGGGGCGGGATTGGCCACCGGGGAGCTGTTTTTT
CDR3: CASSQEGAGLATGELFF

J: TRBJ2-1
D: TRBD2
V: TRBV5-5
size: -
DNA: TGTGCCAGCAGCAATTCCGGGACTAGCGGGGGGGTAGAGCAGTTCTTC
CDR3: CASSNSGTSGGVEQFF

J: TRBJ2-3
D: -
V: TRBV20-1
size: -
DNA: TGCAGTGCTCGAGGTCGGGATACGCAGTATTTT
CDR3: CSARGRDTQYF

J: TRBJ1-5
D: TRBD1
V: TRBV5-6
size: once
DNA: TGTGCCAGCAGCCGGGAGGGGGGACAGGGTCGGCAGCCCCAGCATTTT
CDR3: CASSREGGQGRQPQHF

J: TRBJ2-7
D: TRBD1
V: TRBV11-2
size: once
DNA: TGTGCCAGCAGTCCCACAGGGGTCCCGAAATCTTACGAGCAGTACTTC
CDR3: CASSPTGVPKSYEQYF

J: TRBJ2-7
D: -
V: TRBV21-1
size: -
DNA: TGTGCCAGCAGCAAGCCGGCTAGCGGGCCCCGCTACGAGCAGTACTTC
CDR3: CASSKPASGPRYEQYF

J: TRBJ2-1
D: TRBD1
V: TRBV2
size: few
DNA: TGTGCCAGCAGTGAAGGGACAGGGGATGAGCAGTTCTTC
CDR3: CASSEGTGDEQFF

J: TRBJ1-2
D: TRBD1
V: TRBV27
size: many
DNA: TGTGCCAGCTCAGACAGGGGCTATGGCTACACCTTC
CDR3: CASSDRGYGYTF

J: TRBJ1-1
D: -
V: TRBV7-3
size: -
DNA: TGTGCCAGCAGCTATACAGTCTACACTGAAGCTTTCTTT
CDR3: CASSYTVYTEAFF

J: TRBJ2-3
D: TRBD1
V: TRBV28
size: -
DNA: TGTGCCAGCAGTTCACCAGACAGGGCCATTACGCAGTATTTT
CDR3: CASSSPDRAITQYF

J: TRBJ1-1
D: -
V: TRBV11-2
size: -
DNA: TGTGCCAGCAGCCTAAGAGGGCGGACGACTGAAGCTTTCTTT
CDR3: CASSLRGRTTEAFF